These 8 T cell receptor beta chains were all obtained from the same sample, sequenced in a study of OX40 agonist ivuxolimab in advanced cancers. Libraries were prepared by immunoSEQ multiplex PCR; TCRdb keeps only in-frame clonotypes and omits some of them. The sample includes roughly 150,000 clones, approximately 94% of them seen just once. The input for sequencing was CD4+ or CD8+ T cells sorted from blood, taken in a trial of the OX40 agonist ivuxolimab. The receptors derive from an adult with an advanced solid tumor such as melanoma, head and neck, liver or kidney cancer.

The chain uses TRBV7-2 and TRBJ1-2; D may be TRBD1 (6 bases). CDR3 length equals 16 residues. V was cut by 1 base and J by 3 bases, with 15 bases left in between. Germline V gene sequence: CDR1 SGHTA, CDR2 FQGNSA. CDR3 sequence: CASSLGRGVNDYGYTF. CDR3 DNA sequence: TGTGCCAGCAGCTTAGGCAGGGGAGTTAACGACTATGGCTACACCTTC.

The table lists this clone with a count of one. Other DNA sequences in this sample translate to the same CDR3. The chain couples TRBV10-3 to TRBJ2-6; TRBD1 matches 9 bases. Germline CDR1 is ENHRY and CDR2 is SYGVKD. This CDR3 region has 18 residues. V was clipped by 6 bases and J by 1 base; unmatched bases: 10. CDR3 DNA: TGTGCCATCAGCCCCGCCGGGACAGGGATGTCTGGGGCCAACGTCCTGACTTTC. Protein: CAISPAGTGMSGANVLTF.

This chain links TRBV5-6 with TRBJ1-1, with D possibly being TRBD1 (6 bases). V was cut by 5 bases and J by 5 bases, with 13 bases left in between. The CDR3 covers 13 residues. Germline V lookup: CDR1 SGHDT, CDR2 YYEEEE. CDR3 coding DNA: TGTGCCAGCAGTTGGGACACAAGGACTGAAGCTTTCTTT. Translated, it gives CASSWDTRTEAFF.

This clone was seen once. The rearrangement links TRBV9 to TRBJ2-1; no firm D call. Germline V gene sequence: CDR1 SGDLS, CDR2 YYNGEE. The CDR3 extends over 12 amino acids. V was shortened by 4 bases and J by 1 base, with 3 bases between the two germline ends. The CDR3 here is CASSLSYNEQFF. The CDR3 DNA follows: TGTGCCAGCAGCTTATCCTACAATGAGCAGTTCTTC.

This chain uses TRBV6-5 with TRBJ1-2; D is possibly TRBD1 (6 bases). The V and J ends lost 4 bases and 9 bases respectively, with 12 bases between them. The V gene's germline CDR1 is MNHEY and CDR2 SVGAGI. This CDR3 has 12 residues. Written as DNA, the CDR3 is TGTGCCAGCAGTTCATACAGGGATCGCTACACCTTC. This codes for CASSSYRDRYTF.

The chain employs TRBV28 and TRBJ2-7; D might be TRBD1 (5 bases). CDR3 length: 16 residues. The germline V gene has CDR1 MDHEN and CDR2 SYDVKM. V was pared by 3 bases and J by 4 bases, with 19 bases between. The CDR3: CASSFAWGKFLYEQYF. CDR3 nucleotide sequence: TGTGCCAGCAGTTTTGCCTGGGGCAAGTTTCTATACGAGCAGTACTTC.

V is TRBV2 and J is TRBJ1-5; possible D gene TRBD1, 6 bases. The CDR3 runs to 13 residues. The germline V gene encodes CDR1 SNHLY and CDR2 FYNNEI. Trimming removed 6 bases from V and 1 base from J, with 7 bases in between. For the CDR3, the DNA is TGTGCCAGCAGCGGACAGAGCAATCAGCCCCAGCATTTT. Its protein is CASSGQSNQPQHF.

The chain recombines TRBV4-3 with TRBJ2-5; D unresolved. Trimming cost V 0 bases and J 3 bases, with 14 bases left between them. The CDR3 contains 16 residues. Looked up from germline, CDR1 is LGHNA and CDR2 is YSLEER. The CDR3 is CASSQEALGREETQYF. Written as DNA, the CDR3 is TGCGCCAGCAGCCAAGAGGCCCTAGGTAGGGAAGAGACCCAGTACTTC.